These 9 T cell receptor beta chains share one sample of origin, sequenced in a study of T-cell reconstitution after alpha-beta-depleted transplantation in children. Preparation of the TCRbeta library used unique molecular identifiers. TCRdb ran MiXCR on the PCR reads and lists one entry per CDR3 protein. The sample holds about 540,000 distinct CDR3 sequences, 15% to 20% seen once. Sequences were derived from PBMCs from the stem cell graft donor, sampled from the stem cell graft. Receptor source: a human donor who donated a stem cell graft to a child with acute lymphoblastic leukemia.

This sequence joins TRBV27 and TRBJ2-7; the match to TRBD2 covers 8 bases. The length of the CDR3 is 18 residues. Germline V gives CDR1 MNHEY, CDR2 SMNVEV (reference sequence). The J segment lost 0 bases and the V segment lost 7 bases, leaving 17 bases of the junction unmatched. CDR3 residues: CASNPPRASGLSSYEQYF. CDR3 DNA: TGTGCCAGCAATCCCCCTCGGGCTAGCGGGTTGAGCTCCTACGAGCAGTACTTC.

This chain links TRBV10-1 with TRBJ2-3, with 11 bases lining up with TRBD2. After removal of 5 bases from V and 3 bases from J, the junction contained 4 bases not matched to a gene. CDR3 length: 15 residues. CDR1 is WNHNN, CDR2 SYGVQD, per germline (reference sequence). The CDR3 loop is CASSSSGRKTDTQYF. In DNA form, the CDR3 reads TGCGCCAGCAGTTCTAGCGGGAGGAAGACAGATACGCAGTATTTT.

The chain couples TRBV5-1 to TRBJ2-1; D is unclear. The CDR3 length is 13 residues. The V gene's germline CDR1 is SGHRS and CDR2 YFSETQ. Trimming shortened V by 4 bases and J by 8 bases, and 13 bases separated the two germline ends. The CDR3 coding sequence is TGCGCCAGCAGCGGTCAAGAACCCCATGAGCAGTTCTTC. Translated, it gives CASSGQEPHEQFF.

This clonotype was counted between two and nine times. The J gene is TRBJ2-3, the V gene TRBV5-6; maybe TRBD1 (5 bases). From germline, CDR1 is SGHDT and CDR2 YYEEEE. V shed 1 base and J shed 1 base, with 10 bases lying between them. This CDR3 comprises 15 residues. CDR3 sequence reads: CASSLQQDRTDTQYF. The CDR3 region has the DNA TGTGCCAGCAGCTTGCAACAGGACCGCACAGATACGCAGTATTTT. The whole variable domain, filled in from reference TRBV5-6 and TRBJ2-3, reads DAGVTQSPTHLIKTRGQQVTLRCSPKSGHDTVSWYQQALGQGPQFIFQYYEEEERQRGNFPDRFSGHQFPNYSSELNVNALLLGDSALYLCASSLQQDRTDTQYFGPGTRLTVL.

The CDR3: CATGTSGEVSYEQYF. CDR3 bases: TGTGCCACGGGGACTAGCGGGGAAGTCTCCTACGAGCAGTACTTC. The V gene is TRBV4-2, the J gene TRBJ2-7; 13 bases fit TRBD2. The CDR3 runs to 15 residues. The J segment lost 0 bases and the V segment lost 10 bases, leaving 6 bases of the junction unmatched. Germline CDR1 and CDR2: LGHNA and YNFKEQ.

This chain joins TRBV5-5 and TRBJ2-7; possibly TRBD1 for D (6 bases). The length of the CDR3 is 14 residues. The V and J ends lost 6 bases and 5 bases respectively, with 18 bases between them. The germline V gene encodes CDR1 SGHKS and CDR2 YYEKEE (reference sequence). In nucleotides, the CDR3 is TGTGCCAGCACCCCGGACAGATATGCCCACGAGCAGTACTTC. Encoded protein: CASTPDRYAHEQYF.

Only a few counts were recorded for this clonotype. This sequence joins TRBV2 and TRBJ2-1, with 7 bases that match TRBD1. From germline, CDR1 is SNHLY and CDR2 FYNNEI. The V segment lost 7 bases and the J segment 7 bases; nucleotides outside the gene matches: 1. The length of the CDR3 is 11 residues. CDR3 loop: CASTDRNEQFF. CDR3 DNA: TGTGCCAGCACGGACAGGAATGAGCAGTTCTTC.

This clonotype was picked up a small number of times. V is TRBV12-3 or TRBV12-4 and J is TRBJ2-5; D not resolved. V lost 5 bases and J 6 bases, leaving 13 bases between the germline ends. The CDR3 has 13 residues. DNA of the CDR3: TGTGCCAGCAGTAGGGCGTCCGGAAAGACCCAGTACTTC. Amino acids: CASSRASGKTQYF.

This clonotype occurred a few times. The chain carries TRBV5-1 and TRBJ1-2, with D perhaps TRBD1 (6 bases). The V end was cut by 3 bases, the J end by 8 bases, with 20 bases between. Germline CDR1 is SGHRS and CDR2 is YFSETQ. The CDR3 length is 15 residues. The CDR3 coding sequence is TGCGCCAGCAGCTCGGGGCCGTCAGGGGCAGGAGGCTACACCTTC. This codes for CASSSGPSGAGGYTF.